This T cell receptor (beta chain) was documented in a study of a mutant IDH1 vaccine in newly diagnosed glioma. The table came from immunoSEQ multiplex PCR; TCRdb's copy has only in-frame clones and leaves some out. This table has fewer than 35,000 clones, 90% appearing once. Time point given: week 11, during vaccination. A single vaccine dose contained 300 ug of mutant IDH1 20-mer peptide, and topical imiquimod was used with it. Donors' newly diagnosed IDH1-mutant WHO grade 3 or 4 astrocytomas lacked nuclear ATRX. As to this clone: Its antigen is unidentified.

The sequence came from a man between 18 and 29 years old with glioma. Here the sequenced sample was PBMCs, taken from a glioma patient whose treatment included an IDH1 peptide vaccine.

The CDR3 protein is CASSTSANYGYTF. The CDR3 DNA sequence: TGTGCCAGTAGTACCTCGGCTAACTATGGCTACACCTTC. The chain carries TRBV19 and TRBJ1-2; no reliable D call. V lost 4 bases and J 0 bases, leaving 6 bases between the germline ends. Germline assignment: CDR1 LNHDA and CDR2 SQIVND (reference sequence). CDR3 length: 13 residues.